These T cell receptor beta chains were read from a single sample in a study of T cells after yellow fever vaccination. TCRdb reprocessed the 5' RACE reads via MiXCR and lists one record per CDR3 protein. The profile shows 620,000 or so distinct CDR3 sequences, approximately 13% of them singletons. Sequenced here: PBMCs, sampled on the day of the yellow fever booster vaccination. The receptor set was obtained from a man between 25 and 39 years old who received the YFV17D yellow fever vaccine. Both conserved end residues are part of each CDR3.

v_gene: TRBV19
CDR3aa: CASSLRTGGDYNEQFF

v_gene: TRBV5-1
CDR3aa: CASSPTSGTVSYEQYF

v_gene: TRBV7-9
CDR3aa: CASSLSWDEQFF

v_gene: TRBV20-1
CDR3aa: CSAALAGKGGGKETQYF

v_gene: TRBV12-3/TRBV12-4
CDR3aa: CASSTTTSARSYEQYF

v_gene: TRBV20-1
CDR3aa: CSANSLQVGYGYTF

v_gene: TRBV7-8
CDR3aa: CASSSVAGFDNEQFF

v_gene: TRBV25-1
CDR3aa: CASSEPRFPGWKTQYF

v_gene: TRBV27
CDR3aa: CASSGQLAGELFF

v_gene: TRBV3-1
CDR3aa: CASSQAWENHQPQHF

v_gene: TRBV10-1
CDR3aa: CASIGNEQFF